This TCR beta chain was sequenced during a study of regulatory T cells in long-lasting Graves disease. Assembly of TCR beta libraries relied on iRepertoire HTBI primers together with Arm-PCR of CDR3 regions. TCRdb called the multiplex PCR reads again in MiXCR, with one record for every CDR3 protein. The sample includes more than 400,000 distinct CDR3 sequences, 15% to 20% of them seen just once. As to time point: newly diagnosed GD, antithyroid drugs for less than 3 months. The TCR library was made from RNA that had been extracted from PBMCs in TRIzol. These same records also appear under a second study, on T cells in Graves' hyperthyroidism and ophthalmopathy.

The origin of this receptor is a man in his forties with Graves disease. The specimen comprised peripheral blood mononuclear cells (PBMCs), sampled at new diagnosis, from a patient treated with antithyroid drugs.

The DNA of the CDR3 is TGCGCCAGCAGCTCCCATCTTGGCAAGTACACTGAAGCTTTCTTT. Translation gives CASSSHLGKYTEAFF. This chain links TRBV5-1 with TRBJ1-1; D is undetermined. CDR3 length: 15 amino acids. The germline V and J ends were trimmed by 3 bases and 3 bases, with 15 bases remaining between them. Germline assignment: CDR1 SGHRS and CDR2 YFSETQ.